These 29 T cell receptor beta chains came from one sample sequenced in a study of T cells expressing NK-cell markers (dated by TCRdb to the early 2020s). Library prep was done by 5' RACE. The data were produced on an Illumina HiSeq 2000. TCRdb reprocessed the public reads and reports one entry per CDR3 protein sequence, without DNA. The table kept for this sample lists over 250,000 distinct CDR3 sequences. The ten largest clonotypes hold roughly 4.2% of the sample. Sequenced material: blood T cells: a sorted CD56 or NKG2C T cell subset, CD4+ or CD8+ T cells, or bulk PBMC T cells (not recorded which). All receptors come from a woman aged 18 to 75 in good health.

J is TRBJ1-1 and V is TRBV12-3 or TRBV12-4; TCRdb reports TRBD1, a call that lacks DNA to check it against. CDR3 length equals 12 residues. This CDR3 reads CASREGGREAFF.

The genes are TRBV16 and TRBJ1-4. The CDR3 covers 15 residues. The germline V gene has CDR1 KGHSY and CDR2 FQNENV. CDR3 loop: CASSQSGTTNEKLFF.

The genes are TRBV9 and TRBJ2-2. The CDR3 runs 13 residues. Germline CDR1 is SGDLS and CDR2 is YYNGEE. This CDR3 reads CASSVVQTGELFF.

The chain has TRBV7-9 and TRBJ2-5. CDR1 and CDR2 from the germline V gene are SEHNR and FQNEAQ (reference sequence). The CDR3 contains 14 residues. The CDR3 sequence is CASSLSSMRETQYF.

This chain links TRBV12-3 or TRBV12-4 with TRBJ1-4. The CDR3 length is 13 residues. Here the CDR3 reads CASTTFPIADMFF.

The CDR3 loop is CASSLLPALRSGGHPYTQYF. J is TRBJ2-3 and V is TRBV11-2; TCRdb proposes TRBD1, but this gene call is untestable without DNA. The CDR3 runs to 20 residues. Germline V gene sequence: CDR1 SGHAT, CDR2 FQNNGV.

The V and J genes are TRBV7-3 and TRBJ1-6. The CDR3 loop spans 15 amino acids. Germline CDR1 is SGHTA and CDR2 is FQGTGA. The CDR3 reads CASRRDQGGGSPLHF. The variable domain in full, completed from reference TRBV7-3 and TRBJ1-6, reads GAGVSQTPSNKVTEKGKYVELRCDPISGHTALYWYRQSLGQGPEFLIYFQGTGAADDSGLPNDRFFAVRPEGSVSTLKIQRTERGDSAVYLCASRRDQGGGSPLHFGNGTRLTVT.

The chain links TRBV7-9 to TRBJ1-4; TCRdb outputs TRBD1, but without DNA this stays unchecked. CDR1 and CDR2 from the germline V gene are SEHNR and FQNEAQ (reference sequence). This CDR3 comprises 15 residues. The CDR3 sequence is CASSPTQGAVEKLFF. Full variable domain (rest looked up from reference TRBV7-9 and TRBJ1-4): DTGVSQNPRHKITKRGQNVTFRCDPISEHNRLYWYRQTLGQGPEFLTYFQNEAQLEKSRLLSDRFSAERPKGSFSTLEIQRTEQGDSAMYLCASSPTQGAVEKLFFGSGTQLSVL.

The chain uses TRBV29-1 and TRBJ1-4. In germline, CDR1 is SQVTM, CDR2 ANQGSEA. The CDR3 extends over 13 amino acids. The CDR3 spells CSVGGDANEKLFF.

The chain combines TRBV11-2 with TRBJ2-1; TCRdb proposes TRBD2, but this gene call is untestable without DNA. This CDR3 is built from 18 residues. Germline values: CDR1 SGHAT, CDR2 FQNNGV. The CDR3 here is CASSSGASGSPSYNEQFF.

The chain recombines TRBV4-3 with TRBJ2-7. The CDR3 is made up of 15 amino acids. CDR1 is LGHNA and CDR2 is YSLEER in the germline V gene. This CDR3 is CASSHQHGGPYEQYF.

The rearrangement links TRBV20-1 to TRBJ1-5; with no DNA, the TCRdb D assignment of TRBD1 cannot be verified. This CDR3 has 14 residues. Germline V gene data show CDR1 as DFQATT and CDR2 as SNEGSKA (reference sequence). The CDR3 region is CSARQGSSNQPQHF.

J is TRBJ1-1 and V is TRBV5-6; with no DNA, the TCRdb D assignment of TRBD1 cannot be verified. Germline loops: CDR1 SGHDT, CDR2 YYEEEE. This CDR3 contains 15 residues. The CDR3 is CASSTPSGGNTEAFF.

The CDR3 protein is CAIRGQGRDNEQFF. V gene TRBV10-3 combines with J gene TRBJ2-1; TCRdb's D call, TRBD1, is unchecked because there is no DNA. This CDR3 contains 14 residues. The V gene's germline CDR1 is ENHRY and CDR2 SYGVKD.

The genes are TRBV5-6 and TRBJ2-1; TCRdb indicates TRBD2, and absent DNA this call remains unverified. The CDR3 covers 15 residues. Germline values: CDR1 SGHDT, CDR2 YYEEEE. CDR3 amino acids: CASSPPLSSYNEQFF.

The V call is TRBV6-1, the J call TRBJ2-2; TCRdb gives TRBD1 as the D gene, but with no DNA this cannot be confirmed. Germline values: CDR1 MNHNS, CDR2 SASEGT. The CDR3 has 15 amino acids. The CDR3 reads CASSRGTGGTGELFF.

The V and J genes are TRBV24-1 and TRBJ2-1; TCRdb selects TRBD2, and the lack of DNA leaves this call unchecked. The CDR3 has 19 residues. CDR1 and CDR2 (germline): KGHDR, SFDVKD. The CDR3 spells CATSDSLSSMGIAYNEQFF.

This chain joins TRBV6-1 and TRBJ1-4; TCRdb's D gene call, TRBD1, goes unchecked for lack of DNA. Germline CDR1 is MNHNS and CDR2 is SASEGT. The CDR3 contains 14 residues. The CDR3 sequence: CASSLTGVEEKLFF.

CDR3 loop: CASSDLGSSVVYEQYF. The J gene is TRBJ2-7, the V gene TRBV6-1; TCRdb calls TRBD2, which cannot be checked without DNA. Germline-derived CDR1 and CDR2 are MNHNS and SASEGT. This CDR3 has 16 amino acids.

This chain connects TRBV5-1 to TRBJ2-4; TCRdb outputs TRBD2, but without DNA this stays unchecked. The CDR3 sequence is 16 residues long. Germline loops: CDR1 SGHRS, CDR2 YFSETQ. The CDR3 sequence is CASSSGERGLKNIQYF.

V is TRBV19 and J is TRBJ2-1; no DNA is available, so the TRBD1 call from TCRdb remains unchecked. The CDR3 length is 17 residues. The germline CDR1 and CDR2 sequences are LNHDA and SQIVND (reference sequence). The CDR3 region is CASSMDRGIIAANEQFF.

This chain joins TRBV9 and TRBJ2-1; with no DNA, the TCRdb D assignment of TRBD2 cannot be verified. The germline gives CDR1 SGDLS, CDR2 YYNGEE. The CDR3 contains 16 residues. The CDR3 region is CASSVTSGGALREQFF.

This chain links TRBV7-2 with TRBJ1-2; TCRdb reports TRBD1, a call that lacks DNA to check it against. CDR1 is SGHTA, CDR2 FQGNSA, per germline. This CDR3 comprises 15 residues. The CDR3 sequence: CASTPNPGTGHGYTF.

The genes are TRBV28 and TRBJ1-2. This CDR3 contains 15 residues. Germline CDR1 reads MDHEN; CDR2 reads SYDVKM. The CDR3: CASTQRALVPYGYTF.

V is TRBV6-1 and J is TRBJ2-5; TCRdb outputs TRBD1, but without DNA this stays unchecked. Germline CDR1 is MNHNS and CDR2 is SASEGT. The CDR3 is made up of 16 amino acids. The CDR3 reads CASSPWGQSSQETQYF.

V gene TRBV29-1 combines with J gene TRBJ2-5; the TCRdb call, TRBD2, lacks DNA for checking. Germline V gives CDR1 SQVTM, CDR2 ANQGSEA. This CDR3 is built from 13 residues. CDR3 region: CSSLAGLQETQYF.

CDR3 loop: CASSPLGEQYF. The rearrangement links TRBV6-6 to TRBJ2-7; TCRdb reports TRBD1, a call that lacks DNA to check it against. This CDR3 region has 11 residues. Germline V lookup: CDR1 MNHNY, CDR2 SVGAGI (reference sequence).

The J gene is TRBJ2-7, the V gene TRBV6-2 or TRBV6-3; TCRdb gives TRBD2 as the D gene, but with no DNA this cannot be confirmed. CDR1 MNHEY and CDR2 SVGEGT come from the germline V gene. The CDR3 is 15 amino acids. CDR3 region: CASSSGRVTGYEQYF.

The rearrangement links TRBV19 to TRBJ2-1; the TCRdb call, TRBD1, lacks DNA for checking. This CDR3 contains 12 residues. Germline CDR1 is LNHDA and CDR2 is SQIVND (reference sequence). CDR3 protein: CAARGPYNEQFF.